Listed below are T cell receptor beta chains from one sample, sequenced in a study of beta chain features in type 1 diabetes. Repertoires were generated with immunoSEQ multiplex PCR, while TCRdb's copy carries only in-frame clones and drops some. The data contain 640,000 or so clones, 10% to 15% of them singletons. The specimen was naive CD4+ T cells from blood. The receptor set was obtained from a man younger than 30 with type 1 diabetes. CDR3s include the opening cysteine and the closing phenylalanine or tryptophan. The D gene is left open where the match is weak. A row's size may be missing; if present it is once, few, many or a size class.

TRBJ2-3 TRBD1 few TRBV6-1 CASSAQGGTDTQYF TGTGCCAGCAGTGCCCAGGGGGGCACAGATACGCAGTATTTT
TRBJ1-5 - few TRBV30 CAWSVSAASNQPQHF TGTGCCTGGAGTGTTTCGGCTGCTAGCAATCAGCCCCAGCATTTT
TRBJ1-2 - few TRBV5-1 CASSLDGLLAGGYTF TGCGCCAGCAGCTTGGACGGCTTGTTGGCGGGCGGCTACACCTTC
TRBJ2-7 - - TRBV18 CASSHSEAPSGEQYF TGTGCCAGCTCACATTCGGAGGCCCCGTCAGGCGAGCAGTACTTC
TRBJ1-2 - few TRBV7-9 CASSSGGTTYGYTF TGTGCCAGCAGCTCGGGGGGCACCACCTATGGCTACACCTTC
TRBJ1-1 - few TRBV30 CAWSADWRTNTEAFF TGTGCCTGGAGTGCAGACTGGAGGACGAACACTGAAGCTTTCTTT
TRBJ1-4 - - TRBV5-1 CASSLVTGNGEKLFF TGCGCCAGCAGCTTGGTGACCGGGAATGGTGAAAAACTGTTTTTT
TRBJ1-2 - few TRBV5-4 CASSLAGSFDGYTF TGTGCCAGCAGCTTGGCCGGATCTTTTGATGGCTACACCTTC
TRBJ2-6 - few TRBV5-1 CASSSGEAGGAGANVLTF TGCGCCAGCAGCTCAGGGGAGGCTGGAGGGGCTGGGGCCAACGTCCTGACTTTC
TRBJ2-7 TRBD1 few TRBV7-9 CASSSVPGQGAGYEQYF TGTGCCAGCAGCTCCGTACCGGGACAGGGGGCCGGCTACGAGCAGTACTTC
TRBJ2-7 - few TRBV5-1 CASSAGGPEQYF TGCGCCAGCAGCGCTGGGGGACCCGAGCAGTACTTC
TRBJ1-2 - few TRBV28 CASRTPGGNYGYTF TGTGCCAGCAGAACACCGGGGGGAAACTATGGCTACACCTTC
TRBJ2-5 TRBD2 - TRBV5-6 CASSLDSGGYLLQETQYF TGTGCCAGCAGCTTGGATAGCGGGGGGTACCTTCTTCAAGAGACCCAGTACTTC
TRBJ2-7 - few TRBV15 CATSRDFGPSYEQYF TGTGCCACCAGCAGAGACTTTGGCCCTTCCTACGAGCAGTACTTC
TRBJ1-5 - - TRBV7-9 CASSLEDSNQPQHF TGTGCCAGCAGCTTAGAGGACAGCAATCAGCCCCAGCATTTT
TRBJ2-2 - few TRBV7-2 CASSLAASGELFF TGTGCCAGCAGCTTAGCGGCTAGCGGGGAGCTGTTTTTT
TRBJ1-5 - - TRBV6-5 CASSLGQSNQPQHF TGTGCCAGCAGTCTCGGACAGAGCAATCAGCCCCAGCATTTT
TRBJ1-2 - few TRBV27 CASSSYVGDYGYTF TGTGCCAGCAGTTCCTACGTGGGGGACTATGGCTACACCTTC
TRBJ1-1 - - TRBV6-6 CASSYGGRTEAFF TGTGCCAGCAGTTACGGGGGCCGCACTGAAGCTTTCTTT
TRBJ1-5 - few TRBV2 CASSGGVRNQPQHF TGTGCCAGCAGTGGGGGTGTAAGGAATCAGCCCCAGCATTTT
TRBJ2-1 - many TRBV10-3 CAISDYREDEQFF TGTGCCATCAGTGACTACAGGGAGGATGAGCAGTTCTTC
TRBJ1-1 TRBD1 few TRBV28 CASREKDRVIAFF TGTGCCAGCAGGGAAAAGGACAGGGTAATCGCTTTCTTT
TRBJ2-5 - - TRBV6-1 CASRAGQKQETQYF TGTGCCAGCAGGGCCGGACAGAAGCAAGAGACCCAGTACTTC
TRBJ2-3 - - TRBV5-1 CASSLSGASTDTQYF TGCGCCAGCAGCTTGTCGGGGGCTAGCACAGATACGCAGTATTTT
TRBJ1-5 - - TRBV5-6 CASTPPQPQHF TGTGCCAGCACTCCCCCCCAGCCCCAGCATTTT
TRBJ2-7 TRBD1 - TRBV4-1 CASSQDGVRDRGLRYEQYF TGCGCCAGCAGCCAAGACGGGGTCCGGGACAGGGGATTGAGATACGAGCAGTACTTC
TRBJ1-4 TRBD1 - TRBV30 CAWRDGQGSRKLFF TGTGCCTGGAGGGACGGACAGGGATCAAGAAAACTGTTTTTT
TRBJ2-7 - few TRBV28 CASWDFGRAYEQYF TGTGCCAGTTGGGATTTTGGGCGCGCCTACGAGCAGTACTTC
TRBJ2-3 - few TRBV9 CASSALTGNTQYF TGTGCCAGCAGCGCCCTGACCGGGAACACGCAGTATTTT
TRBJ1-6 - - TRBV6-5 CASESKALGTLHF TGTGCCAGCGAGTCCAAGGCTTTAGGAACCCTCCACTTT
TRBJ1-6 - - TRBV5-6 CASSGTPNSPLHF TGTGCCAGCAGCGGGACACCTAATTCACCCCTCCACTTT
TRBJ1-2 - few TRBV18 CASSPDSAYGYTF TGTGCCAGCTCACCCGACAGTGCGTATGGCTACACCTTC
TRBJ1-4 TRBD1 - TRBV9 CASSVGTGHVSGEKLFF TGTGCCAGCAGCGTAGGGACAGGACACGTGAGTGGTGAAAAACTGTTTTTT
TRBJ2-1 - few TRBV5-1 CASSLGQNEQFF TGCGCCAGCAGCTTGGGGCAAAATGAGCAGTTCTTC
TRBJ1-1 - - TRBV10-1 CASSESGTIPGAFF TGCGCCAGCAGTGAGTCAGGAACAATCCCGGGAGCTTTCTTT
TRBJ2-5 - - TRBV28 CASSLAGRWETQYF TGTGCCAGCAGTTTGGCAGGGCGATGGGAGACCCAGTACTTC
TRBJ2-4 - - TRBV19 CASSIGGVNIQYF TGTGCCAGTAGTATAGGAGGGGTGAACATTCAGTACTTC
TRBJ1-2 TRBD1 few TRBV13 CASSYRVGTGGRGYTF TGTGCCAGCAGCTACCGAGTTGGGACAGGGGGCCGGGGCTACACCTTC
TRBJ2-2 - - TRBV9 CASSVGSRDGELFF TGTGCCAGCAGCGTAGGATCTCGGGACGGGGAGCTGTTTTTT
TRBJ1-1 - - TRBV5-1 CASSLEGREAFF TGCGCCAGCAGCTTGGAAGGCCGTGAAGCTTTCTTT
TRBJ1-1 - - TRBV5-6 CASSFRAGASEAFF TGTGCCAGCAGCTTCCGGGCAGGGGCTTCTGAAGCTTTCTTT
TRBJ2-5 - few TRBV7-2 CASSPMLGRWSQTETQYF TGTGCCAGCAGCCCTATGTTGGGCAGGTGGAGTCAGACCGAGACCCAGTACTTC
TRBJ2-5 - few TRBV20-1 CSARTQETQYF TGCAGTGCTAGAACCCAAGAGACCCAGTACTTC
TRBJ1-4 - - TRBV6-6 CASSYQGLNEKLFF TGTGCCAGCAGTTACCAGGGGTTGAATGAAAAACTGTTTTTT
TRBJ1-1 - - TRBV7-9 CASSLIARNTEAFF TGTGCCAGCAGCTTAATCGCCAGGAACACTGAAGCTTTCTTT
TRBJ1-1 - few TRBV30 CAWRSTPGRPEAFF TGTGCCTGGAGATCTACCCCCGGCCGGCCTGAAGCTTTCTTT
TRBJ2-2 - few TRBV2 CASSSLPGGTGELFF TGTGCCAGCAGTTCATTACCCGGGGGCACCGGGGAGCTGTTTTTT
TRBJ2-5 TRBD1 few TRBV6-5 CASSGDSQETQYF TGTGCCAGCAGCGGGGACAGTCAAGAGACCCAGTACTTC
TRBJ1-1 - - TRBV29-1 CSVVMNTEAFF TGCAGCGTCGTTATGAACACTGAAGCTTTCTTT
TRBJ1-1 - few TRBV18 CASSPPGQYRNTEAFF TGTGCCAGCTCACCACCCGGACAGTACAGGAACACTGAAGCTTTCTTT
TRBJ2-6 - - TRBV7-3 CASSPPGSGANVLTF TGTGCCAGCAGCCCTCCAGGCTCTGGGGCCAACGTCCTGACTTTC
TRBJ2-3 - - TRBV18 CASLGDTDTQYF TGTGCCAGCCTTGGGGACACAGATACGCAGTATTTT
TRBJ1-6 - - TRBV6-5 CASSSRGGSPLHF TGTGCCAGCAGTTCGCGGGGGGGTTCACCCCTCCACTTT